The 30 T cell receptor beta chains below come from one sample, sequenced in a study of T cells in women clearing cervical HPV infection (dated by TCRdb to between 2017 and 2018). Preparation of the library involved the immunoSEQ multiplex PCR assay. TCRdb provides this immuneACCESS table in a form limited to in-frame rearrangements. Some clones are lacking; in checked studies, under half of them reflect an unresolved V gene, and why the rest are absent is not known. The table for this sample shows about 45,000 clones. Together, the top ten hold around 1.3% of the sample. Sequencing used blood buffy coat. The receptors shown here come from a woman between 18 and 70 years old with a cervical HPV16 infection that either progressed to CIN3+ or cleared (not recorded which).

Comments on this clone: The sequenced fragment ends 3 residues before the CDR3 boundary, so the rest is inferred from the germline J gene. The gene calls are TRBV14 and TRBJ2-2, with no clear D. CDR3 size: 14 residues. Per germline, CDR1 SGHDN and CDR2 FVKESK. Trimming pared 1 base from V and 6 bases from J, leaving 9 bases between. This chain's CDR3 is CASSQVGTAGELFF. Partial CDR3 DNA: TGTGCCAGCAGCCAAGTAGGCACAGCCGGGGAG.

The CDR3 spells CASSARVSGNTIYF. The part of the CDR3 DNA that was read is TGTGCCAGCAGTGCCCGGGTCTCTGGAAACACC. V usage is TRBV6-1 and J usage is TRBJ1-3; D not certain. The read ends 3 residues shy of where the CDR3 ends; the end is completed using the germline J gene. This CDR3 spans 14 amino acids. CDR1 MNHNS and CDR2 SASEGT come from the germline V gene. V was pared by 4 bases and J by 0 bases, with 7 bases between.

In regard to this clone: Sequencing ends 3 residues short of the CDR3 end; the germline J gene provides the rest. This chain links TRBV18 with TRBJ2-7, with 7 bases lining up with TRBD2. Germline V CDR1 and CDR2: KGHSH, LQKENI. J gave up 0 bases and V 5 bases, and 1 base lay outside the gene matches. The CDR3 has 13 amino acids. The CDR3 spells CASSGGGSYEQYF. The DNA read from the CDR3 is TGTGCCAGCTCAGGGGGGGGCTCCTACGAG.

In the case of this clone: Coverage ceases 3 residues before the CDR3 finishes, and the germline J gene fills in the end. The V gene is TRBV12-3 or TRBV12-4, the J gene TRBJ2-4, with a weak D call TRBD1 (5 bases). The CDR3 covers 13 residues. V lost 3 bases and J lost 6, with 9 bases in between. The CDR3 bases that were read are TGTGCCAGCAGTTTCGCGACAGCAAACATT. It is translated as CASSFATANI. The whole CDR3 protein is CASSFATANIQYF.

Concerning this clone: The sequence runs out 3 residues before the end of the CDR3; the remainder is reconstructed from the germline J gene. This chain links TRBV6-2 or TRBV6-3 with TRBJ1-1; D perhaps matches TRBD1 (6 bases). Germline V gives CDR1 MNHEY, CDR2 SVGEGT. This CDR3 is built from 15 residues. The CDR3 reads CASSPKGSAGGRAFF. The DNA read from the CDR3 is TGTGCCAGCAGTCCTAAGGGGTCGGCGGGGGGGCGA.

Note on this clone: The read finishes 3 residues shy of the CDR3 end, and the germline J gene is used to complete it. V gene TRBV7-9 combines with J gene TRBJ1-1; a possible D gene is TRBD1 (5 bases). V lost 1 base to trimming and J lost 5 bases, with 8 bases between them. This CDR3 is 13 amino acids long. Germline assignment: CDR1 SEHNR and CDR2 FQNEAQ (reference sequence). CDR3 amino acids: CASSLEGDTEAFF. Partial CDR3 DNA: TGTGCCAGCAGCTTAGAAGGGGATACTGAA.

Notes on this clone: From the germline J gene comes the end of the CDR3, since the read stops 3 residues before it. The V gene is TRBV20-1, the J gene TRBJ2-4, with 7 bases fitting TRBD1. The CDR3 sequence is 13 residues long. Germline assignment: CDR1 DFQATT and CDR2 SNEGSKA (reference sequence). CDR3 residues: CSAIRGSGETQYF. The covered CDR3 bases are TGCAGTGCTATCAGGGGGAGCGGTGAGACT.

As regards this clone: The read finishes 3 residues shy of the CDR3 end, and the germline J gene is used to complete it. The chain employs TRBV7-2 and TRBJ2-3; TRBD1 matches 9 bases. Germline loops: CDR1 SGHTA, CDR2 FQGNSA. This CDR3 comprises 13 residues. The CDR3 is CASSLVGTGTQYF. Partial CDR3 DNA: TGTGCCAGCAGCTTAGTGGGGACAGGGACG.

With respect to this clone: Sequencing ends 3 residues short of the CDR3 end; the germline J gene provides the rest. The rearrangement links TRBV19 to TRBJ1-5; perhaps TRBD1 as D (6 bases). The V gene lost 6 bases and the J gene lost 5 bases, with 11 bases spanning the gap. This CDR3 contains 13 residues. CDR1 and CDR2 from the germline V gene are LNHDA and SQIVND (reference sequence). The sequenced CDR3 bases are TGTGCCAGTAGCGGGACACATTATCAGCCC. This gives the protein CASSGTHYQP. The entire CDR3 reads CASSGTHYQPQHF.

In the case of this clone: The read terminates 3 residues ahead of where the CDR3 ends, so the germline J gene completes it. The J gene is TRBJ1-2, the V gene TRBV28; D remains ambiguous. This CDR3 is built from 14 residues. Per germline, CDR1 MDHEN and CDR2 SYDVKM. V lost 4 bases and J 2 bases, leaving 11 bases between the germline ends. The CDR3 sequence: CASSSPDSNYGYTF. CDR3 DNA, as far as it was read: TGTGCCAGCAGTTCCCCCGACTCGAACTATGGC.

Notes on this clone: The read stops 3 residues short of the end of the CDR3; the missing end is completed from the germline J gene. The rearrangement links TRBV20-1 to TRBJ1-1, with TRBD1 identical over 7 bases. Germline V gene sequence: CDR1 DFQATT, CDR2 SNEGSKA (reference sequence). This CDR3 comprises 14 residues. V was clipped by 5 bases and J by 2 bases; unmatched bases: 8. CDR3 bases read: TGCAGTGCTCCCCAGGGGGGCAGAAACACTGAA. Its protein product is CSAPQGGRNTE. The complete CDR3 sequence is CSAPQGGRNTEAFF.

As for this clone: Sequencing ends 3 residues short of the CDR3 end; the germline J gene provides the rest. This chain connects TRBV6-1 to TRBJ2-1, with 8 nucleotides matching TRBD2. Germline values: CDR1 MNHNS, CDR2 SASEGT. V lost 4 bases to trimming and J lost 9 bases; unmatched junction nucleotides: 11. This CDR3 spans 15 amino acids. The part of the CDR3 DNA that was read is TGTGCCAGCAGTGTTACGTGGGGCGGGGGGTTTGAG. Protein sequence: CASSVTWGGGFE. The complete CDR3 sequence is CASSVTWGGGFEQFF.

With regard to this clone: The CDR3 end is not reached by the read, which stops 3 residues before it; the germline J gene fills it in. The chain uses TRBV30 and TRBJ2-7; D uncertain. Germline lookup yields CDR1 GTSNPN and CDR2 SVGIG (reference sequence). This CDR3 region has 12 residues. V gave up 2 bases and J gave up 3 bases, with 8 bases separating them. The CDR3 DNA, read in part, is TGTGCCTGGAGTAGTAGTTTCTACGAG. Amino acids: CAWSSSFYE. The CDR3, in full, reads CAWSSSFYEQYF.

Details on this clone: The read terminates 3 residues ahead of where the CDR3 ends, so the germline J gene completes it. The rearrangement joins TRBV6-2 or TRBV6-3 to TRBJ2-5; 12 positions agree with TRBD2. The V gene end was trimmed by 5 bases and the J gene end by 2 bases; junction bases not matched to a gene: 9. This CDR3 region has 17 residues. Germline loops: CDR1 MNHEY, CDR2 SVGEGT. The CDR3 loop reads CASSRLAGGPEQETQYF. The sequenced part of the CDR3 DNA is TGTGCCAGCAGTAGGCTAGCGGGGGGGCCGGAACAAGAGACC.

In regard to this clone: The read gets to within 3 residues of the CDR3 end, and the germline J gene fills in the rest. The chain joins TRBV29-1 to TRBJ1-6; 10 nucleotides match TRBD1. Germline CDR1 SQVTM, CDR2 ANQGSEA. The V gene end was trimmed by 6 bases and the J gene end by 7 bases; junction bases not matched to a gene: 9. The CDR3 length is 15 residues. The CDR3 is CSVGTGAVGNSPLHF. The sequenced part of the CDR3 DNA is TGCAGCGTGGGGACAGGGGCGGTAGGAAATTCACCC.

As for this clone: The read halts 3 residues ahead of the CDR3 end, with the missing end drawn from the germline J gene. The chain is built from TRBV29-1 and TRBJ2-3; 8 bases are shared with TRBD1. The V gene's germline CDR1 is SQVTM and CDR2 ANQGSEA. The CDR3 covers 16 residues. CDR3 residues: CSVEILGSGGLETQYF. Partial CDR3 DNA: TGCAGCGTTGAAATCCTAGGTTCAGGGGGCCTTGAGACG.

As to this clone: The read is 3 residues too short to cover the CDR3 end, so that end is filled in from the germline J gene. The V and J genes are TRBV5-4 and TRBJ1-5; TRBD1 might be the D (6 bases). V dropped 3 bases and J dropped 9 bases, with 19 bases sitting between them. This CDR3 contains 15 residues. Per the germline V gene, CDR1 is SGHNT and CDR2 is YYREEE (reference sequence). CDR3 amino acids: CASSSGGQVDTPQHF. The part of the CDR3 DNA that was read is TGTGCCAGCAGCTCGGGGGGGCAGGTTGATACGCCC.

The DNA read from the CDR3 is TGTGCCAGCAGCTCCACCGAAGCAATTAGCAATCAGCCG. The encoded protein is CASSSTEAISNQP. The entire CDR3 protein reads CASSSTEAISNQPQYF. The J gene is TRBJ2-3, the V gene TRBV7-4; D is undetermined. The read stops 3 residues short of the end of the CDR3; the missing end is completed from the germline J gene. The CDR3 is 16 amino acids. Germline-derived CDR1 and CDR2 are SGHVT and SQSDAQ.

This CDR3 reads CASSQGQGSYEQYF. The covered CDR3 bases are TGCGCCAGCAGCCAAGGGCAGGGATCCTACGAG. The chain recombines TRBV4-1 with TRBJ2-7, with a weak D call TRBD1 (5 bases). The read is 3 residues too short to cover the CDR3 end, so that end is filled in from the germline J gene. Trimming shortened V by 1 base and J by 1 base, and 8 bases separated the two germline ends. This CDR3 contains 14 residues. Per the germline V gene, CDR1 is MGHRA and CDR2 is YSYEKL.

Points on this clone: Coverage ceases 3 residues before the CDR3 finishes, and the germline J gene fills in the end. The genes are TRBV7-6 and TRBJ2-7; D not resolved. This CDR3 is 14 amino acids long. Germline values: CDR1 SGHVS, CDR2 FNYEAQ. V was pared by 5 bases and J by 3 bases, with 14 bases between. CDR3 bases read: TGTGCCAGCAGCCCGTACCAGGTGGGCTACGAG. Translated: CASSPYQVGYE. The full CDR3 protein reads CASSPYQVGYEQYF.

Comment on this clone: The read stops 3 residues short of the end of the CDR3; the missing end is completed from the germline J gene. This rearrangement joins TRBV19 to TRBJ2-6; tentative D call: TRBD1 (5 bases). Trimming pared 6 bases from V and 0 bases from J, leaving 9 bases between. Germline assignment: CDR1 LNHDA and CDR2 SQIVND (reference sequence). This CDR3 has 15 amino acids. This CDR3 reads CASRPRDSGANVLTF. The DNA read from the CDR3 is TGTGCCAGTAGACCCAGGGACTCTGGGGCCAACGTC.

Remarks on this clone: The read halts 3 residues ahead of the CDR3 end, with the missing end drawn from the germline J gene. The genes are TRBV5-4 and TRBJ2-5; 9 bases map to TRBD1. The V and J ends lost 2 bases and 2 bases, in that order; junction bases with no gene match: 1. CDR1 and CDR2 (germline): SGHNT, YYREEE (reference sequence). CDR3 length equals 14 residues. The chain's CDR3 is CASSFGQGQETQYF. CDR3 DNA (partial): TGTGCCAGCAGCTTCGGACAGGGGCAAGAGACC.

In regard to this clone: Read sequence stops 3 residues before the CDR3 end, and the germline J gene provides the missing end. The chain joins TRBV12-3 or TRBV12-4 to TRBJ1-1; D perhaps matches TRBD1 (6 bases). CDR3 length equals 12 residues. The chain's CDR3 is CASSLYHRDAFF. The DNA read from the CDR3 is TGTGCCAGCAGTTTATATCACAGGGAC.

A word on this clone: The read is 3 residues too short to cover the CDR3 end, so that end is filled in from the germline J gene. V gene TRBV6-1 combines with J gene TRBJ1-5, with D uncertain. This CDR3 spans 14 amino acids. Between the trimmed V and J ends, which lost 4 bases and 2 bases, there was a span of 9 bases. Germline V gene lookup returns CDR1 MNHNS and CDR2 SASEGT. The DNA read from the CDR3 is TGTGCCAGCAGTGGTTTTTTCGGCAATCAGCCC. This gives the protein CASSGFFGNQP. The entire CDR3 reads CASSGFFGNQPQHF.

CDR3 protein: CASRARGNTEAFF. The sequenced part of the CDR3 DNA is TGTGCCAGCAGGGCCAGGGGAAACACTGAA. The chain links TRBV2 to TRBJ1-1, with D tentatively TRBD1 (6 bases). The observed sequence ends 3 residues before the CDR3 terminus, with the missing tail filled in from the germline J gene. Trimming cost V 6 bases and J 2 bases, with 10 bases left between them. The CDR3 is 13 residues long. Looked up from germline, CDR1 is SNHLY and CDR2 is FYNNEI. Based on the CDR3 plus reference TRBV2 and TRBJ1-1, the full variable domain is EPEVTQTPSHQVTQMGQEVILRCVPISNHLYFYWYRQILGQKVEFLVSFYNNEISEKSEIFDDQFSVERPDGSNFTLKIRSTKLEDSAMYFCASRARGNTEAFFGQGTRLTVV.

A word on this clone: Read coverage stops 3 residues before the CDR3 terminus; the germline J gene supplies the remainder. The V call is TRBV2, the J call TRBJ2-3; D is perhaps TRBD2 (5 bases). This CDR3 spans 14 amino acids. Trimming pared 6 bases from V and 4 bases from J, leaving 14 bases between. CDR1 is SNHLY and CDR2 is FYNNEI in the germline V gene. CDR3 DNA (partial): TGTGCCAGCAGGAGGCGGCATAGCGCAGATACG. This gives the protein CASRRRHSADT. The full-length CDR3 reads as CASRRRHSADTQYF.

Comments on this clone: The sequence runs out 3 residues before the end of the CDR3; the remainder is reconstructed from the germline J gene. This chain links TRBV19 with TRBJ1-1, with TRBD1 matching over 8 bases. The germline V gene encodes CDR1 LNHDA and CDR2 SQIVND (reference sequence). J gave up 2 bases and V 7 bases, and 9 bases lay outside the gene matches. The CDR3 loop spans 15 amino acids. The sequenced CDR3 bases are TGTGCCAGTAAACTTGAGCCAGGGGGCAACACTGAA. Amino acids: CASKLEPGGNTE. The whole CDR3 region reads CASKLEPGGNTEAFF.

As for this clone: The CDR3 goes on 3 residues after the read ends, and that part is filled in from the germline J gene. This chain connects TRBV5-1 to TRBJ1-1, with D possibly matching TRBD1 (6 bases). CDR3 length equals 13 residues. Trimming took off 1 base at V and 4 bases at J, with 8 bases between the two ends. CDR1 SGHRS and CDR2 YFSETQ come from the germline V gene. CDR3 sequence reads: CASSLTGSTEAFF. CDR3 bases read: TGCGCCAGCAGCTTGACAGGGTCCACTGAA. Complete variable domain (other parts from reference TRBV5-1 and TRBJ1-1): KAGVTQTPRYLIKTRGQQVTLSCSPISGHRSVSWYQQTPGQGLQFLFEYFSETQRNKGNFPGRFSGRQFSNSRSEMNVSTLELGDSALYLCASSLTGSTEAFFGQGTRLTVV.

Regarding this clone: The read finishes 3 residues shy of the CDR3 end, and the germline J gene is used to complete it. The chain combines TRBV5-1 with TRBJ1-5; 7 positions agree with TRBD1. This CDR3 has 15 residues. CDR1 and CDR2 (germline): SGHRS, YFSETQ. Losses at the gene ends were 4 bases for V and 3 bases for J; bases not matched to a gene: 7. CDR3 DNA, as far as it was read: TGCGCCAGCAGCATACAGGGGTTGAACAATCAGCCC. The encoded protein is CASSIQGLNNQP. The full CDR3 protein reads CASSIQGLNNQPQHF.

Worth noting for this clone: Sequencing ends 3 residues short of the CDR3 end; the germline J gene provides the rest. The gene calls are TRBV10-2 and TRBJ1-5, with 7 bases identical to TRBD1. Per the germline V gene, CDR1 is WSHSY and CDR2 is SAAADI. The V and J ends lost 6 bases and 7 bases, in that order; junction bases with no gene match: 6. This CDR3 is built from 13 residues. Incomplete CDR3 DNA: TGCGCCAGCAGCAAACAGGGGTTCCAGCCC. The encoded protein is CASSKQGFQP. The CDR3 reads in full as CASSKQGFQPQHF.